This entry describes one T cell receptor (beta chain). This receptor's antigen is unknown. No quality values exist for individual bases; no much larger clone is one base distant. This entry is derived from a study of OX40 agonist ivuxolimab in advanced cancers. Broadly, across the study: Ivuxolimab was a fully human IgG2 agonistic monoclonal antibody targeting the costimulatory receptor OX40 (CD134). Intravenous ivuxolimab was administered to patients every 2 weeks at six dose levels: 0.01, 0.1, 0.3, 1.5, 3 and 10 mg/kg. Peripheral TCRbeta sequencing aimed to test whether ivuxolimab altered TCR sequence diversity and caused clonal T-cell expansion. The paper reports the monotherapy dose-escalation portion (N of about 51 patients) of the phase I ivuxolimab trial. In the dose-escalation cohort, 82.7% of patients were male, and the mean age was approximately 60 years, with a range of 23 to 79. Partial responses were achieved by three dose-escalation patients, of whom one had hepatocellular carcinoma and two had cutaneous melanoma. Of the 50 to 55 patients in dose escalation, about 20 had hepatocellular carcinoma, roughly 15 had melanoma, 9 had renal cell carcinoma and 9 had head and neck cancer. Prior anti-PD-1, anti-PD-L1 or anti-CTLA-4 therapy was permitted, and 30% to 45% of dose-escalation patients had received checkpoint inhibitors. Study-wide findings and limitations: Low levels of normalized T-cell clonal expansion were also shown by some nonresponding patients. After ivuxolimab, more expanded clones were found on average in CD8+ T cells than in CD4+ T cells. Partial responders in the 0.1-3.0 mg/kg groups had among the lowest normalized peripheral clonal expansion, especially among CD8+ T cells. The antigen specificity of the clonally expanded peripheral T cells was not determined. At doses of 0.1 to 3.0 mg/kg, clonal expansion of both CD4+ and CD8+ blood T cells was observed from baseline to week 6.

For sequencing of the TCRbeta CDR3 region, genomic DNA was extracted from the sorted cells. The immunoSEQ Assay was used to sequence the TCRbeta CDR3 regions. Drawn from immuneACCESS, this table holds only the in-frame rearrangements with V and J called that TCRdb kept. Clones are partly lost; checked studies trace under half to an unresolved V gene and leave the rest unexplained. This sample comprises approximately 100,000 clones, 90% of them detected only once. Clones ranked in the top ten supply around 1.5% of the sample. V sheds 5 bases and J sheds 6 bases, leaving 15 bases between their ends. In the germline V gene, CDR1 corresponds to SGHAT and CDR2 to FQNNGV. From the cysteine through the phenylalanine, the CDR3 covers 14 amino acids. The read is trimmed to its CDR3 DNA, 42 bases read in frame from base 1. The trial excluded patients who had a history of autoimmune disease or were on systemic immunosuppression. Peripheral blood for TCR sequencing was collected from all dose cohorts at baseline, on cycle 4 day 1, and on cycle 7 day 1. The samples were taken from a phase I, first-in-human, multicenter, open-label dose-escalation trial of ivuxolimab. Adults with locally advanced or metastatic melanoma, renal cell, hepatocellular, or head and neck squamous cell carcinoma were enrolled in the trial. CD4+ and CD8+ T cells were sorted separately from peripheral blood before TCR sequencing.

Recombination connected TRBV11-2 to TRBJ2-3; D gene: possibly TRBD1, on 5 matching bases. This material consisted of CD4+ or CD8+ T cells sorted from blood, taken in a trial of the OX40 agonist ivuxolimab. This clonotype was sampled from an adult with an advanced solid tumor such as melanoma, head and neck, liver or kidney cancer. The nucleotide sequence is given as TGTGCCAGCAGCCCCCAGGGCCCTCGGGATACGCAGTATTTT. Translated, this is CASSPQGPRDTQYF.